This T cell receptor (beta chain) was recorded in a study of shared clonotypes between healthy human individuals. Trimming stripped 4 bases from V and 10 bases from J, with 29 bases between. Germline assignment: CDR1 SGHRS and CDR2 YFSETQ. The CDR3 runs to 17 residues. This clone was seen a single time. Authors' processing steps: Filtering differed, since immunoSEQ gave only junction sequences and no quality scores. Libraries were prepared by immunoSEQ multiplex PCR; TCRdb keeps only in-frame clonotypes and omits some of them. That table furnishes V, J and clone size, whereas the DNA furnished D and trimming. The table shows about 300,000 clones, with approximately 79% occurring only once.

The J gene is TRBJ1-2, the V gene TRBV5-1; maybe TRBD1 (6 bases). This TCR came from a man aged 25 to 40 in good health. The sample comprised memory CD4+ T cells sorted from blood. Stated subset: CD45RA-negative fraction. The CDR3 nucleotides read TGCGCCAGCAGCCCCCAGGGGTCGGGCCTATTATTTCAGGACTACACCTTC. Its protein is CASSPQGSGLLFQDYTF.